This T cell receptor (beta chain) was identified during a study of Graves' ophthalmopathy and Graves' hyperthyroidism. This clonotype occurred many times. Its antigen remains unknown. The PBMCs were taken from around 10 ml of fresh peripheral blood. RNA transcripts were the template, and TCR beta CDR3 regions were amplified from them. An initial RT-PCR round employing HTBI primers preceded a second-round multiplex PCR. One entry per CDR3 protein, called by TCRdb with MiXCR from the multiplex PCR reads. Found here are a few hundred thousand distinct CDR3 sequences, about 18% of them singletons; the top ten hold roughly 2.3%. The germline CDR1 and CDR2 sequences are SGHAT and FQNNGV. J was trimmed by 5 bases and V by 6 bases; bases with no gene match: 5. The CDR3 contains 13 residues. Study-wide results and caveats: Detection in blood was also observed for most expanded thyroid clonotypes above 0.001 frequency. Ophthalmopathy progression was predicted with approximately 64% sensitivity and around 72% specificity.

The chain uses TRBV11-2 and TRBJ2-7; 9 positions agree with TRBD2. This TCR derives from an adult woman with stable Graves' hyperthyroidism. Specimen: peripheral blood. The CDR3 DNA sequence: TGTGCCAGCAGACCTCTAGCGGGACACGAGCAGTACTTC. Its translation is CASRPLAGHEQYF.